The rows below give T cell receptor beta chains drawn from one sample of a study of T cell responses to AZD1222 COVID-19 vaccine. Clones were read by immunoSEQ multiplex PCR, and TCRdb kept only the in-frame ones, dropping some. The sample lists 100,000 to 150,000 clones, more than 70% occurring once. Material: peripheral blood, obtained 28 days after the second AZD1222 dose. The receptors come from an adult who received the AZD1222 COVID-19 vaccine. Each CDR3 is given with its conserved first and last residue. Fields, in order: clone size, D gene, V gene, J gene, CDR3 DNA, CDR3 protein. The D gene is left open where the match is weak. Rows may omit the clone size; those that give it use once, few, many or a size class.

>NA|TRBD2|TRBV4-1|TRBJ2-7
TGCGCCAGCAGCCTCGGACTAGCGGGTTCCTACGAGCAGTACTTC
CASSLGLAGSYEQYF
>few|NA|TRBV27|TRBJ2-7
TGTGCCAGCAGTTTGGGGTGGGGGGCGCCTACCTACGAGCAGTACTTC
CASSLGWGAPTYEQYF
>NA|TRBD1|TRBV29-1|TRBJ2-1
TGCAGCGTTCCAGCAGGGGGCAATGAGCAGTTCTTC
CSVPAGGNEQFF
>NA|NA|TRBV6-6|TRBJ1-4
TGTGCCAGCAGTTACAACACTGGAGATGAAAAACTGTTTTTT
CASSYNTGDEKLFF
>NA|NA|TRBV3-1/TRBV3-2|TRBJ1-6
TGTGCCAGCAGCCAATATACAGGGATGGGGAGCTCCCTCCACTTT
CASSQYTGMGSSLHF
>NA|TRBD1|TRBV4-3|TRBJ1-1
TGCGCCAGCAGCCAAGGTGTAGGGGGACAGGGTGTCACTGAAGCTTTCTTT
CASSQGVGGQGVTEAFF
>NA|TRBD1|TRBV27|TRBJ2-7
TGTGCCAGCGGGCAACAGGGGAAAGGGGACGAGCAGTACTTC
CASGQQGKGDEQYF
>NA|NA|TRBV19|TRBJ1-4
TGTGCCAGTACCACGTGGGATGCTAATGAAAAACTGTTTTTT
CASTTWDANEKLFF
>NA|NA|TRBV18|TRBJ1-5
TGTGCCAGCACTCAGGGGTTAAGCAATCAGCCCCAGCATTTT
CASTQGLSNQPQHF
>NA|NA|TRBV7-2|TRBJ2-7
TGTGCCAGCAGCTCAAGTAACTCCTACGAGCAGTACTTC
CASSSSNSYEQYF
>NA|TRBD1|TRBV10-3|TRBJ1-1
TGTGCCATCAGTGTACGGGACAGCTTGAACACTGAAGCTTTCTTT
CAISVRDSLNTEAFF
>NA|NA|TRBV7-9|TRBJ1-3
TGTGCCAGCAGCCTTGGGGTTCAGAACACCATATATTTT
CASSLGVQNTIYF
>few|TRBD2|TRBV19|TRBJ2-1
TGTGCCAGTAGTATAAGCGCGGGAGGCTCCTACAATGAGCAGTTCTTC
CASSISAGGSYNEQFF
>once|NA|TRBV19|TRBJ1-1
TGTGCCAGTAGTATATACCAGGGCATGAACACTGAAGCTTTCTTT
CASSIYQGMNTEAFF
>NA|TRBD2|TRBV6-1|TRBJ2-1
TGTGCCAGCAGTGAAGAGGTAGCGGGAGGGAATGAGCAGTTCTTC
CASSEEVAGGNEQFF
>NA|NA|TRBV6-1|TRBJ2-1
TGTGCCAGCAGTGAAACTAGCTTAAAGCAGTTCTTC
CASSETSLKQFF
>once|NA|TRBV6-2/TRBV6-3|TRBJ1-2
TGTGCCAGCAGTTCGCGGACCGGAGTCTATGGCTACACCTTC
CASSSRTGVYGYTF
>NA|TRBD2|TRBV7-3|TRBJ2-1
TGTGCCAGCAGCTTAAGCCTAGCGGGGGGTGATGAGCAGTTCTTC
CASSLSLAGGDEQFF
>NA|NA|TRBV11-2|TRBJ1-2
TGTGCCAGCAGCTCTTTCACCGGACCGCTTCAGGGTGGCTACACCTTC
CASSSFTGPLQGGYTF
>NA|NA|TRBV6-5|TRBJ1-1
TGTGCCAGCAGTTACAGGGATAACACTGAAGCTTTCTTT
CASSYRDNTEAFF
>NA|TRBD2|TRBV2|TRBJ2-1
TGTGCCAGCAGTGCGACTAGCGGGAACCCCAGTGAGCAGTTCTTC
CASSATSGNPSEQFF
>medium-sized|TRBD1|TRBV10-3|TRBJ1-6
TGTGCCATCAAAGGGGACAGCTATAATTCACCCCTCCACTTT
CAIKGDSYNSPLHF
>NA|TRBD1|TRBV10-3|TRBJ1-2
TGTGCCATCAGTATAATGACAGGGACCACTAACTATGGCTACACCTTC
CAISIMTGTTNYGYTF
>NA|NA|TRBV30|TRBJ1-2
TGTGCCTGGAGTGTCCAGTTTAACTATGGCTACACCTTC
CAWSVQFNYGYTF
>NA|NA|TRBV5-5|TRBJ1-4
TGTGCCAGCAGCCCGAACGTAGCACCGCTGAATGAAAAACTGTTTTTT
CASSPNVAPLNEKLFF
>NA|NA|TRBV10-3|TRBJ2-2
TGTGCCATCAGTGGGGGGACAGCAAACCGGGACTTAAACCGGGGAGCTGTTTTT
CAISGGTANRDLNRGAVF
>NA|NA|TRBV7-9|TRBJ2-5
TGTGCCAGCAGCTTAGGGGGGTTACAAGAGACCCAGTACTTC
CASSLGGLQETQYF
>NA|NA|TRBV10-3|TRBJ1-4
TGTGCCATCAGTGCGGCCGAGGGTGAAAAACTGTTTTTT
CAISAAEGEKLFF
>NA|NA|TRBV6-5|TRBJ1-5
TGTGCCAGCACCCTGTCAGCGCACCGGGCCCAGCATTTT
CASTLSAHRAQHF
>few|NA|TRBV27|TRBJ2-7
TGTGCCAGCAGTGCAACCGGTCCCCCACTCTACGAGCAGTACTTC
CASSATGPPLYEQYF
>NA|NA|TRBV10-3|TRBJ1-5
TGTGCCATCAGTGAGTCGGTCAGCAATCAGCCCCAGCATTTT
CAISESVSNQPQHF
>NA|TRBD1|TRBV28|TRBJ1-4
TGTGCCAGCAGTGCCTTGACAGGGTATAATGAAAAACTGTTTTTT
CASSALTGYNEKLFF
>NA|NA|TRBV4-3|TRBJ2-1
TGCGCCAGCAGCCAAGAAAGAAAAGGGGTTGGTGAGCAGTTCTTC
CASSQERKGVGEQFF
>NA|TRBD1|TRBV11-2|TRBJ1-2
TGTGCCAGCAGCTTAGTTTTCGGGACAGCTAACTATGGCTACACCTTC
CASSLVFGTANYGYTF
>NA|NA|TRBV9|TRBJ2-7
TGTGCCAGCAGCGTAGCCGCCGGGGCGACTGGAGAGCAGTACTTC
CASSVAAGATGEQYF
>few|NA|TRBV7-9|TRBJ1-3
TGTGCCAGCAGCCCGGGGACCCCCGGCGGTGTAGGAAACACCATATATTTT
CASSPGTPGGVGNTIYF
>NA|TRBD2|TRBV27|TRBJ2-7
TGTGCCAGCAGTTTAGGGCTAGCGGCAGCAACCTACGAGCAGTACTTC
CASSLGLAAATYEQYF